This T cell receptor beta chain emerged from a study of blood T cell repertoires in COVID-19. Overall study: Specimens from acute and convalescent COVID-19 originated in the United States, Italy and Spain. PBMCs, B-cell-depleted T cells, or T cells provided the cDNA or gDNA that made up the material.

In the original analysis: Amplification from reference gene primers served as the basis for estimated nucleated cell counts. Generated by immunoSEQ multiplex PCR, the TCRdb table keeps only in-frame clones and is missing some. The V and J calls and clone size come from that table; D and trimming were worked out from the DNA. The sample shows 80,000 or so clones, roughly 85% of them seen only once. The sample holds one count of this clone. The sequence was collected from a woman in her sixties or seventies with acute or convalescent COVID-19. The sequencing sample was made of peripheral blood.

The CDR3 DNA reads TGTGCCAGCAGCACACCAACCTGGGGGACAGGAGCCTACGAGCAGTACTTC. This gives the protein CASSTPTWGTGAYEQYF. This rearrangement joins TRBV9 to TRBJ2-7, with 8 nucleotides matching TRBD1. The germline CDR1 and CDR2 sequences are SGDLS and YYNGEE. This CDR3 has 17 amino acids. The trim removed 4 bases at V and 2 bases at J, leaving 14 bases unmatched.